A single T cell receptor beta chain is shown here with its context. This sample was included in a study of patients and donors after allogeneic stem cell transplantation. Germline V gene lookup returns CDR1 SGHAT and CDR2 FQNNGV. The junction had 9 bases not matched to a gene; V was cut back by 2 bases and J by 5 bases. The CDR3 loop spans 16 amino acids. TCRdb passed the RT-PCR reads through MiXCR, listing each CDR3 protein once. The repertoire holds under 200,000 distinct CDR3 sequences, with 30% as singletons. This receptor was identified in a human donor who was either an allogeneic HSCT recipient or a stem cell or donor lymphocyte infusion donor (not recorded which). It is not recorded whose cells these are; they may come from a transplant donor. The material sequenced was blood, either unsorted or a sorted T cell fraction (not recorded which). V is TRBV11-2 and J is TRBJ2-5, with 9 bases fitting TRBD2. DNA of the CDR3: TGTGCCAGCAGCTTAACCAGCGGGAGGTCGATGGAGACCCAGTACTTC. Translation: CASSLTSGRSMETQYF.